This T cell receptor (beta chain) originates from a study of cytomegalovirus exposure and HLA in healthy donors. Overall study results and limits: Some TCR beta chains (164 of them) were listed as cytomegalovirus-associated. The CMV antigen specificity of a few CMV-associated chains was confirmed through in vitro analysis. Rarity marked most TCR sequences, yet some public TCRs occurred in many donors.

Assay: immunoSEQ multiplex PCR; the TCRdb copy retains only in-frame clones and omits some. The repertoire includes 85,000 to 90,000 clones, approximately 96% of them detected once, and over 0.7% sits in the top ten. Per germline, CDR1 SEHNR and CDR2 FQNEAQ (reference sequence). Between the trimmed V and J ends, which lost 4 bases and 5 bases, there was a span of 23 bases. This CDR3 has 17 amino acids. Worth noting for this clone: Its antigen is unidentified.

Sample: PBMCs. V is TRBV7-9 and J is TRBJ2-5; maybe TRBD1 (6 bases). The receptor's source is a young man in good health and CMV-seronegative. The CDR3, as DNA: TGTGCCAGCAGCTCTGGACCCCAGGACAGCGTCTATGAGACCCAGTACTTC. It encodes CASSSGPQDSVYETQYF.